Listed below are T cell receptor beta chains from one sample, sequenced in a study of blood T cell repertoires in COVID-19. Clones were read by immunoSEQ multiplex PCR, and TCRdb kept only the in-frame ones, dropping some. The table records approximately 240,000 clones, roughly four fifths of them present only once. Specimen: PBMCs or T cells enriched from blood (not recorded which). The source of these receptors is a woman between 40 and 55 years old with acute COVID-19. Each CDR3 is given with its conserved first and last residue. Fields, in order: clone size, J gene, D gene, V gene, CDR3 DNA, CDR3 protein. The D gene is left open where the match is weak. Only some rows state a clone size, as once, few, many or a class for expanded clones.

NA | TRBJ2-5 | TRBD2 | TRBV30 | TGTGCCTGGGATCTAGCGGGAGGGTTGGAGACCCAGTACTTC | CAWDLAGGLETQYF
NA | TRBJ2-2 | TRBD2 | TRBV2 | TGTGCCAGCAGACACGGGTCTAGCGGGAGAACCGGGGAGCTGTTTTTT | CASRHGSSGRTGELFF
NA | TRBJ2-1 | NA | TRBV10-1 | TGCGCCAGCAGTGAAATCCGGGATTCATACAATGAGCAGTTCTTC | CASSEIRDSYNEQFF
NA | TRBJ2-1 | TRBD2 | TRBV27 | TGTGCCAGCAGTATGGCAACTAGCGGGGGGTTGGATGAGCAGTTCTTC | CASSMATSGGLDEQFF
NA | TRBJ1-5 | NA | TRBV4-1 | TGCGCCAGCAGCCAAGAGCCAGGGGCCAATCAGCCCCAGCATTTT | CASSQEPGANQPQHF
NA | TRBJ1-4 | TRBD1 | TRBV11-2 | TGTGCCAGCAACCAACAGGGGGCACGTGAAGAAAAACTGTTTTTT | CASNQQGAREEKLFF
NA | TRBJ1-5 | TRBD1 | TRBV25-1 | TGTGCCAGCAGTGGGACAGGGGATGTACAGCCCCAGCATTTT | CASSGTGDVQPQHF
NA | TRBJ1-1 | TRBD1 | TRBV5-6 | TGTGCCAGCAGCTTGTTAGGACAGGGCAAATACACTGAAGCTTTCTTT | CASSLLGQGKYTEAFF
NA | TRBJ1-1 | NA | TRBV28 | TGTGCCAGCAGTCCCTCCAGGGGGAACACTGAAGCTTTCTTT | CASSPSRGNTEAFF
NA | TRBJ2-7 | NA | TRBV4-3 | TGCGCCAGCAGCCAAACCCGGGAAGGGCGGGAGTACTTC | CASSQTREGREYF
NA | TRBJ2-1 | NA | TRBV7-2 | TGTGCCAGCAGCATCACAGGACCCGAGCAGTTCTTC | CASSITGPEQFF
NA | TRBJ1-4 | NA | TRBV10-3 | TGTGCCATCAGTGAGTCCCCGCAGGGATATGAAAAACTGTTTTTT | CAISESPQGYEKLFF
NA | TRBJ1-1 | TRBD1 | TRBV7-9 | TGTGCCAGCAGCTTAGCATCAGGGGGGAAGACTGAAGCTTTCTTT | CASSLASGGKTEAFF
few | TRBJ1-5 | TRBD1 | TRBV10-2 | TGCGCCAGCAAAGGCCCCGCTGGACAGGGGCTAGAGGGCAATCAGCCCCAGCATTTT | CASKGPAGQGLEGNQPQHF
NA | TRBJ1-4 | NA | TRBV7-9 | TGTGCCAGCACCCCGGGCGGGGGTAATGAAAAACTGTTTTTT | CASTPGGGNEKLFF
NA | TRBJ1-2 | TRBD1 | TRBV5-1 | TGCGCCAGCAGCGCGACAGGGCTCTTGGGCTACACCTTC | CASSATGLLGYTF
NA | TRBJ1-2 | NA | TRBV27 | TGTGCCAGCAGTTTGCGAGGGTACTATGGCTACACCTTC | CASSLRGYYGYTF
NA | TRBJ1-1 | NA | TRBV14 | TGTGCCAGCAGCCAAGGGACACCGAACACTGAAGCTTTCTTT | CASSQGTPNTEAFF
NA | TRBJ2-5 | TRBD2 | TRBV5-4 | TGTGCCAGCAGCTCCGGGACTAGCCCGGAGACCCAGTACTTC | CASSSGTSPETQYF
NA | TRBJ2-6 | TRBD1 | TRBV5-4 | TGTGCCAGCAGCTCTCAGGGGGTCTCTGGGGCCAACGTCCTGACTTTC | CASSSQGVSGANVLTF
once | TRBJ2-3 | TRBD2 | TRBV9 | TGTGCCAGCAGCGTAGTGGCGGGAGGACCCACAGATACGCAGTATTTT | CASSVVAGGPTDTQYF
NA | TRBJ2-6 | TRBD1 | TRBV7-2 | TGTGCCAGCAGCCTACGGGACAGGCTACTTTCTGGGGCCAACGTCCTGACTTTC | CASSLRDRLLSGANVLTF
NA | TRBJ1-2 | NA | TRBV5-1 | TGCGCCAGCAGCCCCGGGGAGGGGCTCTATGGCTACACCTTC | CASSPGEGLYGYTF
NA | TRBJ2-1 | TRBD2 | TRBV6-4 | TGTGCCAGCAGTGTGTCTAGCGGGAGTGGGGAGCAGTTCTTC | CASSVSSGSGEQFF
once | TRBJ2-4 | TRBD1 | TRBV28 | TGTGCCAGCTCGATGACAGGGAGTTCGACGGGAAACAAAAACATTCAGTACTTC | CASSMTGSSTGNKNIQYF
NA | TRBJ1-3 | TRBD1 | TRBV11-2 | TGTGCCAGCAGCAAGGGCCAGGGGGCCTCTGGAAACACCATATATTTT | CASSKGQGASGNTIYF
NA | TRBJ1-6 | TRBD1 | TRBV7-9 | TGTGCCGGAGGACAGGAGAGTAATTCACCCCTCCACTTT | CAGGQESNSPLHF
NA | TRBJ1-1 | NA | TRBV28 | TGTGCCAGCAGTTTATCTTCAGGGACTAACACTGAAGCTTTCTTT | CASSLSSGTNTEAFF
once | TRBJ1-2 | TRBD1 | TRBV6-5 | TGTGCCAGCAGTTACTTCGAGACAGGGGGGGGCTACACCTTC | CASSYFETGGGYTF
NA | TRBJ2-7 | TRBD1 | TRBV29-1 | TGCAGCGTTGAAGGGACAGGGGATAGCTACGAGCAGTACTTC | CSVEGTGDSYEQYF
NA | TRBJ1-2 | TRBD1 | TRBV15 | TGTGCCACCAGCAGAGTATACAGGGGTAACTATGGCTACACCTTC | CATSRVYRGNYGYTF